This TCR beta chain was captured in a study of CD8 T cells in ankylosing spondylitis. Findings and limits, study-wide: Peripheral blood samples showed relatively rare disease-linked clones, and these clones were CD8+. Reactive arthritis synovial fluid and blood were previously reported to contain some motif variants. Clones linked to disease were reported to show significant enrichment in matched ankylosing spondylitis synovial fluid.

By quantitative 5'-RACE with molecular barcodes, the TCR beta libraries were made. TCRdb recomputed calls from the 5' RACE reads with MiXCR, one row per CDR3 protein. The sample contains 310,000 or so distinct CDR3 sequences, 20% of which appear only once. With V trimmed by 4 bases and J by 6 bases, 13 bases remained unmatched. Germline assignment: CDR1 SGHAT and CDR2 FQDESV (reference sequence). This CDR3 spans 18 amino acids. In regard to this clonotype: Its antigen is as yet unknown.

Sequencing was done on a sample of blood, either unsorted or a sorted T cell fraction (not recorded which). The rearrangement joins TRBV11-1 to TRBJ2-1, with 12 nucleotides matching TRBD2. The origin of this receptor is a male donor with ankylosing spondylitis or in good health (not recorded which). The CDR3 is CASSSRFIRLAGVNEQFF. The CDR3 DNA sequence: TGTGCCAGCAGCTCCCGATTCATAAGACTAGCGGGAGTCAATGAGCAGTTCTTC.